The sequence of this T cell receptor beta chain was determined in a study of early T cells in non-severe SARS-CoV-2 infection. Study-level information: Sequenced material consisted of bulk RNA (from unsorted whole blood), and chains were unpaired. Study-level points and caveats: Comparison of clonotypes with VDJdb favored anti-spike CD8 responses while missing private and CD4 specificities.

This clonotype was recorded at least ten times. Its antigen is not known. Looked up from germline, CDR1 is SGHRS and CDR2 is YFSETQ. V shed 6 bases and J shed 6 bases, with 22 bases lying between them. The CDR3 is made up of 16 amino acids. Tagging with unique molecular identifiers was applied to individual cDNA molecules. Via MiXCR, TCRdb re-called the 5' RACE reads, giving one row per CDR3 protein. The data show around 70,000 distinct CDR3 sequences, less than 15% seen once. The clonotype comes from an adult who was a healthcare worker with PCR-confirmed SARS-CoV-2 infection or an uninfected control (not recorded which). The chain is built from TRBV5-1 and TRBJ2-1; D remains unclear. Material for sequencing was whole blood. The CDR3 DNA reads as TGCGCCAGCATTAGGTGGTTGACCCCTAGGGCCAATGAGCAGTTCTTC. Its protein product is CASIRWLTPRANEQFF.